This T cell receptor beta chain is from a study of shared clonotypes between healthy human individuals. Study-level findings and limits: The study generally estimated greater richness for naive than memory subsets.

CD4+ cells yielded CD45RA+ naive and CD45RA-negative memory subsets. In regard to this clone: Antigen unknown.

TCRdb keeps only in-frame clones here, not all; method: immunoSEQ multiplex PCR. The sample lists hundreds of thousands of clones, around 72% seen once, with roughly 1.8% in the top ten. CDR1 and CDR2 from the germline V gene are SGHKS and YYEKEE (reference sequence). V was pared by 0 bases and J by 4 bases, with 16 bases between. The CDR3 has 16 residues. This receptor was identified in a woman aged 25 to 39 in good health. The J gene is TRBJ1-2, the V gene TRBV5-5, with D perhaps matching TRBD1 (5 bases). What was sequenced was memory CD4+ T cells sorted from blood. Indicated subset: CD45RA-negative fraction. The CDR3 DNA reads as TGTGCCAGCAGCTTGGGGGCAATAGGCAGGGTCTATGGCTACACCTTC. It encodes CASSLGAIGRVYGYTF.